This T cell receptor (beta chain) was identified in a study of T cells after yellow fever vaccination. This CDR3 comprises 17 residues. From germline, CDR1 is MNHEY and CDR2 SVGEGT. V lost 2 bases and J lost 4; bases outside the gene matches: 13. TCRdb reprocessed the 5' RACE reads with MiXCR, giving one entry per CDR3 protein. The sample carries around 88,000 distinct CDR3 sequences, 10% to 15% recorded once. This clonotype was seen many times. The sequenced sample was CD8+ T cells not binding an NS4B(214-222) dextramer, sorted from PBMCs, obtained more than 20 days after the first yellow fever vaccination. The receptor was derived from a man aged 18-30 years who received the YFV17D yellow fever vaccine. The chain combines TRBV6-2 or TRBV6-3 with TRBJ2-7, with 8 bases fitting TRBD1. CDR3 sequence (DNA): TGTGCCAGCAGTTACCCGGGACAGGCTTTCCTTTCTTACGAGCAGTACTTC. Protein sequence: CASSYPGQAFLSYEQYF.